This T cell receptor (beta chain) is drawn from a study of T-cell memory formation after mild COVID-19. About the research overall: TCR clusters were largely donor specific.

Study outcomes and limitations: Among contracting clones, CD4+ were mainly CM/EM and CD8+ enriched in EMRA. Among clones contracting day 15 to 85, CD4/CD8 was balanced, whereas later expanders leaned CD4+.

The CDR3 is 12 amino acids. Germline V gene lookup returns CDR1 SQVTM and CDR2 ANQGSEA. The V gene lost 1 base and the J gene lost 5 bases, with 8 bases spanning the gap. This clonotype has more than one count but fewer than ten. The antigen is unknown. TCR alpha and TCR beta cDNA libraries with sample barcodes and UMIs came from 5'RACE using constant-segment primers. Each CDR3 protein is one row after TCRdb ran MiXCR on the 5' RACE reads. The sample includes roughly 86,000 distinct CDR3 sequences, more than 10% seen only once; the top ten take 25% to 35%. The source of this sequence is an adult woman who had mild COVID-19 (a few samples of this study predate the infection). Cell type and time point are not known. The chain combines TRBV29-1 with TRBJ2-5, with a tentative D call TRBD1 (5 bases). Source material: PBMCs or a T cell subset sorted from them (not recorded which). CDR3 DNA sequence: TGCAGCGTTGAAGGACAGAGGGAGACCCAGTACTTC. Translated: CSVEGQRETQYF.